These T cell receptor beta chains were read from a single sample in a study of cytomegalovirus exposure and HLA in healthy donors. Generated by immunoSEQ multiplex PCR, the TCRdb table keeps only in-frame clones and is missing some. Here the sample spans some 150,000 clones, 60% to 80% being singletons. What was sequenced was PBMCs. These receptors were taken from a woman aged 25 to 39 in good health and CMV-seronegative. Both conserved end residues are part of each CDR3. A D gene is named only where the DNA matches it firmly. Size values are once, few and many counts, or a class for expanded clones, and some rows have none.

-	TRBV19	TRBJ2-2	-	TGTGCCAGTAGCTCCACGGGGGTCCGCACGAACACCGGGGAGCTGTTTTTT	CASSSTGVRTNTGELFF
-	TRBV18	TRBJ1-6	-	TGTGCCAGCTCACCACGGGCAGGGGCGGATAATTCACCCCTCCACTTT	CASSPRAGADNSPLHF
-	TRBV4-2	TRBJ2-2	few	TGTGCCAGCAGCCAAGCCGGGTTCGCGAACACCGGGGAGCTGTTTTTT	CASSQAGFANTGELFF
-	TRBV6-5	TRBJ1-6	-	TGTGCCAGCAAGGGACTGCCCAATTCACCCCTCCACTTT	CASKGLPNSPLHF
TRBD1	TRBV9	TRBJ2-2	few	TGTGCCAGCAGCCCCCATATACAGGGGGGCACCGGGGAGCTGTTTTTT	CASSPHIQGGTGELFF
-	TRBV6-1	TRBJ1-1	once	TGTGCCAGCAGTGAAGTTGGTACAGCCAGTGCAGCTTTCTTT	CASSEVGTASAAFF
TRBD1	TRBV6-5	TRBJ1-2	-	TGTGCCAGCAGTTACCCGGGACAGGGAGGCTACACCTTC	CASSYPGQGGYTF
TRBD2	TRBV27	TRBJ2-3	-	TGTGCCAGCAGTTTACCTCGGACTAGCGGGGGGGAAGATACGCAGTATTTT	CASSLPRTSGGEDTQYF
-	TRBV5-4	TRBJ1-2	few	TGTGCCAGCAGCCCTACAGCAGACTATGGCTACACCTTC	CASSPTADYGYTF
-	TRBV29-1	TRBJ2-6	-	TGCAGCGCCCTCCGCGGCCATGGGGCCAACGTCCTGACTTTC	CSALRGHGANVLTF
-	TRBV7-8	TRBJ1-1	-	TGTGCCAGCAGCTCCGCAGACAGGTTCTCGAACACTGAAGCTTTCTTT	CASSSADRFSNTEAFF
-	TRBV19	TRBJ2-7	-	TGTGCCAGTAGTCCCCGGGACACCCGCTACGAGCAGTACTTC	CASSPRDTRYEQYF
-	TRBV4-1	TRBJ2-1	-	TGCGCCAGCAGCCAAGACCAGGGAGGGGGCAATGAGCAGTTCTTC	CASSQDQGGGNEQFF
-	TRBV5-1	TRBJ1-6	-	TGCGCCAGCAGCTTGGAAGGAGTCCCCTATTCACCCCTCCACTTT	CASSLEGVPYSPLHF
-	TRBV5-4	TRBJ2-7	-	TGTGCCAGCAGCTTCGGGGGACAGTTTTCCTACGAGCAGTACTTC	CASSFGGQFSYEQYF
-	TRBV7-2	TRBJ1-1	-	TGTGCCAGCAGCCATCCCCGGACTATGAACACTGAAGCTTTCTTT	CASSHPRTMNTEAFF
TRBD2	TRBV7-2	TRBJ2-2	-	TGTGCCAGCAGTTCCCCCGGGACTAGCAACACCGGGGAGCTGTTTTTT	CASSSPGTSNTGELFF
TRBD2	TRBV4-1	TRBJ2-5	-	TGCGCCAGCAGCCCCGCGGGACTAGCGGGGGCAGAGACCCAGTACTTC	CASSPAGLAGAETQYF
TRBD1	TRBV5-1	TRBJ1-4	once	TGCGCCAGCAAAATTGGGGACAGCTTAAATGAAAAACTGTTTTTT	CASKIGDSLNEKLFF
-	TRBV19	TRBJ1-2	-	TGTGCCAGTAAATCGGCGGAAGCTAACTATGGCTACACCTTC	CASKSAEANYGYTF
-	TRBV7-7	TRBJ1-5	-	TGTGCTAGCAGCCCGGACACTTGCAATCAGCCCCAGCATTTT	CASSPDTCNQPQHF
-	TRBV6-5	TRBJ2-7	-	TGTGCCAGCAGCCGGGCCCCGGGGAACTACGAGCAGTACTTC	CASSRAPGNYEQYF
-	TRBV6-6	TRBJ1-5	-	TGTGCCAGCAGTTTTCCAGGGACTAATCAGCCCCAGCATTTT	CASSFPGTNQPQHF
TRBD2	TRBV27	TRBJ2-7	-	TGTGCCAGCAGTCCAATCCAGACTAGCTTCTACGAGCAGTACTTC	CASSPIQTSFYEQYF
-	TRBV21-1	TRBJ1-1	-	TGTGCCAGCCTCGCTACAGACCCTCCTGAAGCTTTCTTT	CASLATDPPEAFF
-	TRBV7-9	TRBJ2-1	-	TGTGCCAGCTCCCTTGTAGATGAGCAGTTCTTC	CASSLVDEQFF
TRBD1	TRBV7-8	TRBJ1-2	-	TGTGCCAGCAGCCGGGACAGAACTGCCTATGGCTACACCTTC	CASSRDRTAYGYTF
-	TRBV9	TRBJ2-2	-	TGTGCCAGCAGCCCTCGCGGGGACAGTATCAACACCGGGGAGCTGTTTTTT	CASSPRGDSINTGELFF
-	TRBV6-5	TRBJ2-3	-	TGTGCCAGCAGTTACGTCCCTACGATCCCAGATACGCAGTATTTT	CASSYVPTIPDTQYF
-	TRBV7-2	TRBJ2-3	-	TGTGCCAGCAGCCCCCGAGGGGGGGCAGCAGATACGCAGTATTTT	CASSPRGGAADTQYF
-	TRBV7-9	TRBJ1-1	-	TGTGCCAGCAGCTTAGGGGGCGTCGGCACTGAAGCTTTCTTT	CASSLGGVGTEAFF
TRBD1	TRBV2	TRBJ1-4	-	TGTGCCAGCAGTAGGACAGGGACGCCAAATGAAAAACTGTTTTTT	CASSRTGTPNEKLFF
TRBD1	TRBV9	TRBJ1-1	once	TGTGCCAGCAGCGTAACAGGGGGCTCTGAAGCTTTCTTT	CASSVTGGSEAFF
-	TRBV2	TRBJ2-7	-	TGTGCCAGCAGTGTAGGGACTCCCAGCTCCTACGAGCAGTACTTC	CASSVGTPSSYEQYF
-	TRBV1	TRBJ2-7	-	TGCACCAGCAGCCACAGGGGAATCTCCTACGAGCAGTACTTC	CTSSHRGISYEQYF
-	TRBV5-6	TRBJ1-1	-	TGTGCCAGCAGCCGGTGGGGCAGCATGAACACTGAAGCTTTCTTT	CASSRWGSMNTEAFF
TRBD1	TRBV9	TRBJ1-2	-	TGTGCCAGCAGCGACAGGGGAATTAATGGCTACACCTTC	CASSDRGINGYTF
-	TRBV7-6	TRBJ2-7	-	TGTGCCAGCAGCACCCGGACAGACTCCTACGAGCAGTACTTC	CASSTRTDSYEQYF
TRBD2	TRBV5-1	TRBJ2-5	few	TGCGCCAGCAGCTCTCGAGGACTTATTAGCGGGGGGGCGAAAGAGACCCAGTACTTC	CASSSRGLISGGAKETQYF
TRBD1	TRBV6-5	TRBJ1-1	-	TGTGCCAGCAGACCCACAGGGGTCACTGAAGCTTTCTTT	CASRPTGVTEAFF
-	TRBV2	TRBJ1-5	-	TGTGCCAGCAGTGAAAGGCAGGCAGGGCCACATCAGCCCCAGCATTTT	CASSERQAGPHQPQHF
-	TRBV2	TRBJ2-5	few	TGTGCCAGCAGCAACTACCAAGAGACCCAGTACTTC	CASSNYQETQYF
-	TRBV4-3	TRBJ2-2	-	TGCGCCAGCAGCCAAGACATACAGGGAGCCGGGGAGCTGTTTTTT	CASSQDIQGAGELFF
-	TRBV4-3	TRBJ1-2	once	TGCGCCAGCAGCCAAGACACCGCAGGGTGGGATGGCTACACCTTC	CASSQDTAGWDGYTF
-	TRBV29-1	TRBJ1-2	-	TGCAGCGCCGTTTCAGGGTCCTCGGAAGGCTACACCTTC	CSAVSGSSEGYTF